Shown below are 10 T cell receptor beta chains from a single sample sequenced in a study of vaccination and CD4 T cells after COVID-19. Cultured CD4+ T cell DNA was sequenced using the Oncomine TCR Beta short-read assay. TCRdb used MiXCR to reprocess the PCR reads, holding one entry per CDR3 protein. The table has 9,500 to 10,000 distinct CDR3 sequences, over 30% seen once. Treatment described: approximately 9-day PBMC culture with coronavirus spike peptide pools or control peptides (ViraFEST assay). Antigen specificity for these receptors is unknown. Sequencing input: CD4+ T cells from blood, cultured in vitro. These receptors were collected from a human donor who had recovered from COVID-19.

This rearrangement joins TRBV10-1 to TRBJ2-7; D unresolved. In germline, CDR1 is WNHNN, CDR2 SYGVQD (reference sequence). The CDR3 contains 12 residues. V lost 8 bases, J lost 0 bases, and 8 bases lay in between. CDR3 coding DNA: TGCGCCAGCGCGGCGGACTCCTACGAGCAGTACTTC. Protein: CASAADSYEQYF.

The chain is built from TRBV6-1 and TRBJ1-5; 8 bases are a match to TRBD1. Per the germline V gene, CDR1 is MNHNS and CDR2 is SASEGT. The CDR3 has 15 residues. Trimming cost V 4 bases and J 3 bases; bases outside gene matches: 5. The CDR3 is CASSGQGFSNQPQHF. The CDR3 DNA is TGTGCCAGCAGTGGACAGGGGTTTTCCAATCAGCCCCAGCATTTT.

This clonotype showed up just a few times. This chain connects TRBV14 to TRBJ1-6; possibly TRBD1 for D (5 bases). The ends were cut back, 4 bases at V and 7 bases at J, with 11 bases in the middle. From germline, CDR1 is SGHDN and CDR2 FVKESK. The CDR3 is made up of 14 amino acids. CDR3 in amino acids: CASSPTAGNSPLHF. The DNA for the CDR3 is TGTGCCAGCAGCCCGACAGCGGGGAATTCACCCCTCCACTTT.

The chain combines TRBV6-5 with TRBJ1-1; no clear D. Between the trimmed V and J ends, which lost 0 bases and 11 bases, there was a span of 13 bases. Germline V gene sequence: CDR1 MNHEY, CDR2 SVGAGI. The length of the CDR3 is 13 residues. CDR3 nucleotides: TGTGCCAGCAGTTACTCTGGGGTGAATGGGGCTTTCTTT. Translation: CASSYSGVNGAFF.

The V and J genes are TRBV2 and TRBJ2-3, with D maybe TRBD2 (6 bases). V lost 4 bases and J 0 bases, leaving 20 bases between the germline ends. Germline CDR1 and CDR2: SNHLY and FYNNEI. The CDR3 consists of 18 residues. The CDR3 loop reads CASSGWLAPTTSTDTQYF. In DNA form, the CDR3 reads TGTGCCAGCAGTGGATGGCTAGCGCCGACAACTAGCACAGATACGCAGTATTTT.

A few counts support this clonotype. The V gene is TRBV6-1, the J gene TRBJ1-3, with D perhaps TRBD1 (5 bases). CDR3 length equals 16 residues. From germline, CDR1 is MNHNS and CDR2 SASEGT. V gave up 11 bases and J gave up 3 bases, with 23 bases separating them. This CDR3 is CASAFGGTAVGNTIYF. CDR3 DNA sequence: TGTGCCTCTGCTTTTGGGGGGACGGCGGTTGGAAACACCATATATTTT.

The chain has TRBV19 and TRBJ1-1, with D possibly TRBD1 on 5 matching bases. The CDR3 consists of 14 residues. Germline V gives CDR1 LNHDA, CDR2 SQIVND (reference sequence). The ends were cut back, 1 base at V and 2 bases at J, with 8 bases in the middle. The DNA of the CDR3 is TGTGCCAGTAGTATAGCGACAGCTAACACTGAAGCTTTCTTT. It encodes CASSIATANTEAFF.

The gene calls are TRBV10-3 and TRBJ2-7, with 8 bases matching TRBD1. Germline values: CDR1 ENHRY, CDR2 SYGVKD. Trimming removed 4 bases from V and 5 bases from J; junction bases left unmatched: 4. There are 13 residues in the CDR3. Here the CDR3 reads CAISVRQGNEQYF. CDR3 in DNA: TGTGCCATCAGTGTTCGACAGGGGAACGAGCAGTACTTC.

By sample fraction, this clonotype is medium-sized. This rearrangement joins TRBV27 to TRBJ1-5; D remains unclear. The CDR3 runs 17 residues. Trimming cost V 5 bases and J 2 bases, with 19 bases left between them. Per the germline V gene, CDR1 is MNHEY and CDR2 is SMNVEV (reference sequence). The CDR3 protein is CASSPTPNLGGNQPQHF. The DNA of the CDR3 is TGTGCCAGCAGTCCGACCCCCAACCTTGGTGGCAATCAGCCCCAGCATTTT.

This clonotype turned up a few times. The chain couples TRBV1 to TRBJ1-2. TRBV1 is recorded as a pseudogene. The length of the CDR3 is 14 residues. DNA for the CDR3: TGCACCAGCAGCTCCCCGTGGGTTTATTATGGCTACACCTTC. This translates into CTSSSPWVYYGYTF.